This T cell receptor beta chain was sequenced in a study of cytomegalovirus exposure and HLA in healthy donors (dated by TCRdb to between 2016 and 2019). Regarding the study in general: An earlier analysis of a few hundred of the donors reported 276 Gb of sequence data and 95 million to 120 million unique TCR beta sequences obtained from about 180 million T cells. HLA typing included class I and class II loci at four-digit resolution. An early release that covered approximately 600 HLA-typed donors contained around 300 gigabases of sequencing data and about 84 million unique TCR sequences. Among about 410 genotyped donors of the cohort, an average of around 240,000 unique TCR beta nucleotide sequences was sequenced per donor, of which approximately 18% were non-productive. A later genetic analysis took genome-wide SNP genotypes for about 55% of the roughly 700 donors and used that subset as a discovery cohort. High-throughput TCR immunosequencing, statistical association of individual TCRs with disease status, and machine learning were combined to predict cytomegalovirus infection status. A later analysis re-analyzed previously published TCR beta repertoires from 600 to 850 donors and added high-resolution HLA genotyping to study TCR occurrence patterns. Rather than using new phenotypic data, the later analysis identified candidate immune exposures from TCR beta sequences and from how often those sequences occurred across donors. Alongside the repertoire data, information on donor age, sex, ethnicity and CMV serostatus was compiled. Along with the approximately 670-subject first cohort, a separate validation cohort of over a hundred different subjects was used. Every discovery cohort repertoire had been produced on one sequencing platform. Typing coverage differed by locus: A, B, C, DRB1 and DQB1 were typed in roughly 629-630 donors, DQA1 in about 500, DPA1 in approximately 610, and DPB1 in around 440. The study was designed to test whether signatures of past pathogen exposure could be identified by cataloging public T cell receptors. Four to six DR-DQ haplotypes were handled as single units for association and clustering, since linkage in the cohort was strong. In an earlier analysis of more than 550 of the donors, high-throughput TCR beta sequencing was used to judge whether each TCR beta V gene segment behaved as functional or pseudogenic. The study used immunosequencing to profile the T cell repertoires of several hundred subjects and linked those repertoires to cytomegalovirus serostatus. Of the 300 to 450 genotyped donors, roughly 80% fell in the genetic ancestry cluster associated with self-reported Caucasian donors. Points the paper makes about the study in general: Because counts were too low, around 17 rarely observed V segments, including chromosome 9 orphons, were left out of the earlier analysis of over 550 of the donors. Cytomegalovirus status was reported to be diagnosed by the classifier with high specificity and sensitivity in both the original and validation cohorts. The cohort was sequenced for TCR beta chains only, and without alpha or paired-chain data the features that could be detected were limited. The authors suggested that the approach could potentially be generalized to other disease states and immunological phenotypes. When HLA alleles, especially DR and DQ, strongly co-occurred, TCR associations were difficult to assign to individual alleles. Correlated functional status among segregating V segments might be attributable to linkage disequilibrium, but an unknown experimental factor could not be ruled out. Several of the top co-occurrence clusters appeared to be linked to parvovirus B19, influenza, CMV and Epstein-Barr virus, according to a later analysis. Because HLA typing was missing for some donors at each locus, association tests included only the typed subset. Some IMGT-functional V segments, including TRBV6-2 and TRBV6-3, could not be distinguished by the 87-base-pair reads and were therefore excluded. In a later genetic analysis, a missense DCLRE1C variant was associated with V-gene and J-gene trimming of TCR beta chains, and the association was replicated in an independent cohort. Most TCR sequences were observed very rarely across donors, whereas some public TCRs were present in many individuals. In the study, some 180 TCR beta chains were listed as associated with cytomegalovirus. The only immune exposure information available for the cohort was CMV serostatus. According to a later analysis, TCR association rates differed among HLA loci, with DRB1 alleles showing the most associated TCRs and HLA-C alleles showing the fewest. Compared with the roughly 700-donor mean, donors in an Asian-associated ancestry cluster had fewer N-insertions in productive TCRs, according to a later genetic analysis. A further reported finding was that TCR beta sequences accurately predicted the HLA-A and HLA-B alleles for most subjects in the first cohort. At a false discovery rate of 0.05, a later analysis linked under 20,000 TCR beta sequences to specific HLA alleles. A group of highly shared sequence variants was considered likely to be a technical artifact of the sequencing pipeline. An earlier analysis of approximately 540 of the donors showed that most TCR beta V segments appeared in productive rearrangements either about 90% or about 30% of the time, which broadly matched IMGT annotations. Sequencing depth was assumed to be roughly uniform across donors in the presence/absence analyses, though that assumption may not hold. A later analysis found that HLA-associated TCR beta chains were more clonally expanded and had lower generation probabilities than equally common non-associated chains. In vitro tests confirmed that a few of the cytomegalovirus-associated TCR beta chains recognize cytomegalovirus antigens. According to a later analysis, most CMV-associated TCR beta chains appeared to be HLA-restricted, and the HLA associations seemed to be driven largely by CMV exposure.

At the junction V is shortened by 7 bases and J by 1 base; bases outside the gene matches: 8. The CDR3 holds 16 amino acids from the cysteine to the phenylalanine. Of the read, only the CDR3 DNA is kept; its 48 bases are in frame from base 1. CDR1 SGHRS and CDR2 YFSETQ were looked up in the germline V gene. Library method: the immunoSEQ multiplex PCR assay. For the multiplex PCR, a mixture combining 60 forward primers for TCR Vbeta segments and 13 reverse primers for TCR Jbeta segments was used. The CDR3 region of rearranged TCR beta genes was amplified from genomic DNA by a multiplex PCR assay. The amplified TCR beta libraries were sequenced on the Illumina HiSeq System as 87-base-pair reads. Regarding the original processing steps: A later analysis counted 75 million to 100 million unique TCR beta chains across the 650 to 700 repertoires, and some 11 million of these chains were shared by at least two donors. To remove PCR and sequencing errors, raw reads were error-corrected and collapsed into unique sequences using a nearest-neighbor algorithm that merged closely related sequences. V, D and J gene segments were assigned by aligning CDR3 sequences to IMGT reference sequences. For a sequence to be retained, at least a six-nucleotide match to both a V gene segment and a J gene segment was required. A rearrangement counted as productive if the CDR3 had no stop codons and remained in frame with V and J, and every other rearrangement counted as non-productive. Following IMGT convention, CDR3 was defined as the stretch from the second conserved V-encoded cysteine to the conserved J-encoded phenylalanine. The earlier analysis of 500 to 650 of the donors excluded any sequence lacking an unambiguous match to a single V gene segment. In an earlier analysis of approximately 500 of the donors, a V segment was called functional when productive rearrangements were above 56.7%, and segregating when the standard deviation between donors exceeded 5%. A statistical classification framework was built for diagnosing cytomegalovirus status from the catalog of TCR beta chain sequences. V and J gene assignment, in a later analysis, came from comparing TCR nucleotide sequences with IMGT/GENE-DB human TR gene sequences. The TCRdist pipeline was used in a later analysis to assign CDR3 sequences and most-parsimonious VDJ recombination scenarios. In a later analysis, each TCR beta chain was defined by its CDR3 amino acid sequence together with its V-gene family, and reads without a unique V-gene family were excluded. To address suspected cross-contamination and a sequencing artifact, a later analysis removed approximately 600 highly shared, low-generation-probability nucleotide sequences. For each public chain, a later analysis derived a clonal expansion index from normalized ranks of inferred template counts within each repertoire. In a later analysis, generation probabilities were computed with a VDJ recombination model fitted to out-of-frame rearrangements, and the resulting probabilities were checked against IGoR. A later analysis scored TCR-TCR, TCR-HLA and TCR-CMV co-occurrence with hypergeometric tests, applying a repertoire-size bias correction to TCR pairs. False discovery rates were estimated in a later analysis by permuting HLA or CMV assignments 20 times. In a later analysis, co-occurring TCRs were grouped with DBSCAN, and TCRdist sequence similarity was added when clustering was performed within HLA-allele-positive subsets. Co-occurrence clustering excluded repertoires with fewer than 30,000 or more than 120,000 public chains, plus five with anomalous nucleotide sharing. TCRdb obtained this table from immuneACCESS and retained in-frame rearrangements with V and J assigned. These tables miss some clones; where compared with another copy, unresolved V genes account for less than half of the shortfall, and the remainder is unexplained. V, J and clone size derive from that table, while D and trimming were established from the DNA sequence. The sample data list 110,000 or so clones, and approximately 69% of these were observed just once. The ten largest clones add up to roughly 4.2% of the sample.

The cohort comprised 710 or so healthy bone marrow donors. Cohort members were all nominally healthy when sampled, although unrecorded immune exposures were likely present. The donor was CMV seropositive and was included in the group of about 290 seropositive cohort members. A peripheral blood sample was collected from each donor, and TCR beta sequencing was performed on peripheral blood mononuclear cells. The Qiagen DNeasy Blood Extraction Kit was used to extract genomic DNA from the blood cell samples. This clone showed up just once. Its antigen specificity is not known. Base qualities were left out, and no much larger clone turns up one base away.

Recombination linked TRBV5-1 to TRBJ2-6, and 7 junctional nucleotides match TRBD1. Material: PBMCs. The origin of this receptor is a woman between 40 and 50 years old in good health and CMV-seropositive. The CDR3 in this case is CASATGTQSGANVLTF. The DNA reads TGCGCCAGCGCGACAGGGACCCAATCTGGGGCCAACGTCCTGACTTTC.